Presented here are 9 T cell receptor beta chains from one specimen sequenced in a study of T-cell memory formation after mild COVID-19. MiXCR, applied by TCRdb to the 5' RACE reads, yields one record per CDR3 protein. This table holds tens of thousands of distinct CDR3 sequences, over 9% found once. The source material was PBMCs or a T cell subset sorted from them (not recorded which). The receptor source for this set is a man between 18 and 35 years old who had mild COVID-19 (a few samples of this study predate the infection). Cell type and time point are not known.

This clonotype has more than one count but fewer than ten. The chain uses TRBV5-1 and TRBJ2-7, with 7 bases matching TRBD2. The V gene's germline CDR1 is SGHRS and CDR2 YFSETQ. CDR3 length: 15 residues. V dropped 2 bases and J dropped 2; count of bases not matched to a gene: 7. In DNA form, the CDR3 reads TGCGCCAGCAGCTTCCTGGGGGGGATTCCCTACGAGCAGTACTTC. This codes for CASSFLGGIPYEQYF.

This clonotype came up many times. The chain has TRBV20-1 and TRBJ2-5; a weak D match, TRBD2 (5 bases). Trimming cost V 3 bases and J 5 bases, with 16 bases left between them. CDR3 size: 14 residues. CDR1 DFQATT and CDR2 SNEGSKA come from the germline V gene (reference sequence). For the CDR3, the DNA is TGCAGTGCTAGTACGGGGTTGGTGTGGGAGACCCAGTACTTC. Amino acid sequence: CSASTGLVWETQYF.

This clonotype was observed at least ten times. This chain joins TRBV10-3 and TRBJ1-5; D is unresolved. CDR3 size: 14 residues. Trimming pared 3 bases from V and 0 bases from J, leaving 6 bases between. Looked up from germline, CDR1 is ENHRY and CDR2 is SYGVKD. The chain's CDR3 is CAISERDSNQPQHF. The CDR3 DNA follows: TGTGCCATCAGTGAAAGGGATAGCAATCAGCCCCAGCATTTT.

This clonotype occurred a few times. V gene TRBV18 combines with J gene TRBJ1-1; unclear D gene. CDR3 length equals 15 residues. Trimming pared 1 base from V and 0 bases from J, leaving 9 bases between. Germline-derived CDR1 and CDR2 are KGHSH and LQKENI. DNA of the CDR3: TGTGCCAGCTCACCACTTGCGACAATGAACACTGAAGCTTTCTTT. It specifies CASSPLATMNTEAFF.

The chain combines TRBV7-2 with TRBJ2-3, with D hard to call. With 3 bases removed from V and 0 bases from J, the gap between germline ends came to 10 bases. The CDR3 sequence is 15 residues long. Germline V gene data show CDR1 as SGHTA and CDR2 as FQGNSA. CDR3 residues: CASSFYGTSTDTQYF. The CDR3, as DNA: TGTGCCAGCAGCTTCTACGGAACTAGCACAGATACGCAGTATTTT.

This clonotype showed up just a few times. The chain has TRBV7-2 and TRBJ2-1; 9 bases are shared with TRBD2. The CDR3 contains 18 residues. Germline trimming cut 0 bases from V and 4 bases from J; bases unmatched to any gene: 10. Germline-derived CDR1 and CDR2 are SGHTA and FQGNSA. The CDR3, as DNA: TGTGCCAGCAGCTTAGCGTTCGCGGGGGGGGATCTATACAATGAGCAGTTCTTC. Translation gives CASSLAFAGGDLYNEQFF.

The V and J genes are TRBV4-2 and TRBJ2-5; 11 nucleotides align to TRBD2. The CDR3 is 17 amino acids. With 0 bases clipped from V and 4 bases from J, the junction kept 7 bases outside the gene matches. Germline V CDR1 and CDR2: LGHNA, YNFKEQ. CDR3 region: CASSQDGSLAGGETQYF. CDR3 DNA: TGTGCCAGCAGCCAAGATGGTTCCCTAGCGGGGGGAGAGACCCAGTACTTC.

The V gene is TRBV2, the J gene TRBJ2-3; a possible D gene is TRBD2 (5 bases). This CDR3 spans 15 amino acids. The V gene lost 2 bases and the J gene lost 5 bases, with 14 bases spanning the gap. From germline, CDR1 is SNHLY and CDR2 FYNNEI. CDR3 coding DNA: TGTGCCAGCAGTGAAAGGATGAGTCGGGGAGATACGCAGTATTTT. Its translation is CASSERMSRGDTQYF.

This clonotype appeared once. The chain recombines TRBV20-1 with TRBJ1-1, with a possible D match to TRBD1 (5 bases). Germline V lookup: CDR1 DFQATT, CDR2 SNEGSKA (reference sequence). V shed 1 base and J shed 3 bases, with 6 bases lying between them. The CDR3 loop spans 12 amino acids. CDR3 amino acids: CSARGGYTEAFF. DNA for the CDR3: TGCAGTGCTAGAGGGGGGTACACTGAAGCTTTCTTT.